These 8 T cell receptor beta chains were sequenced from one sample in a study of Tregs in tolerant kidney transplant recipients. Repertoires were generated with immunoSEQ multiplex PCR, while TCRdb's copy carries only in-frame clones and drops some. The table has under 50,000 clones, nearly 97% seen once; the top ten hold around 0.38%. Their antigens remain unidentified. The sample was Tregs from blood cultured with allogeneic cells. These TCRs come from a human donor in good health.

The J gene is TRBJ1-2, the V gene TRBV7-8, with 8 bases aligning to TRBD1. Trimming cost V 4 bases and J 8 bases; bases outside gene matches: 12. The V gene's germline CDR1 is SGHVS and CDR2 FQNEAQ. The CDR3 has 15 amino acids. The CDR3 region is CASSSRPDRAGGYTF. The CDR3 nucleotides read TGTGCCAGCAGCTCCCGCCCGGACAGGGCTGGAGGCTACACCTTC.

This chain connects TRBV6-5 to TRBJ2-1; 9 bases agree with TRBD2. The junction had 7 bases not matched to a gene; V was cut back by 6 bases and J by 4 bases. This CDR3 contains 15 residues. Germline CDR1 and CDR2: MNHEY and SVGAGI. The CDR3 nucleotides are TGTGCCAGCAGCCTTAGCGGGGGAAGATACAATGAGCAGTTCTTC. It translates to CASSLSGGRYNEQFF.

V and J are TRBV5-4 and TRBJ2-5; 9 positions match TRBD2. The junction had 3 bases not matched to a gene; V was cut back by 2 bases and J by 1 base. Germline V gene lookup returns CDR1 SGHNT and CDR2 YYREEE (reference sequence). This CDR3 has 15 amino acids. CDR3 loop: CASSFSSGIQETQYF. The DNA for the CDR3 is TGTGCCAGCAGCTTTTCTAGCGGGATCCAAGAGACCCAGTACTTC.

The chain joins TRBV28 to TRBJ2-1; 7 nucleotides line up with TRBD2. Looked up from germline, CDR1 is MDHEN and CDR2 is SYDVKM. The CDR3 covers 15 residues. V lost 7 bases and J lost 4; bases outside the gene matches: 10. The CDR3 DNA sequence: TGTGCCAGCAAGGGCGGGAGTTGGTCATACAATGAGCAGTTCTTC. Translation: CASKGGSWSYNEQFF. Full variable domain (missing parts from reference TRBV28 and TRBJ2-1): DVKVTQSSRYLVKRTGEKVFLECVQDMDHENMFWYRQDPGLGLRLIYFSYDVKMKEKGDIPEGYSVSREKKERFSLILESASTNQTSMYLCASKGGSWSYNEQFFGPGTRLTVL.

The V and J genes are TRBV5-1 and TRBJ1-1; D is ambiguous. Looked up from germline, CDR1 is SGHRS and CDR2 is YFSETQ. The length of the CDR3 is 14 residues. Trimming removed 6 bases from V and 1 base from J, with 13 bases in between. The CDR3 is CASKWWGQNTEAFF. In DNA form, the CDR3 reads TGCGCCAGCAAGTGGTGGGGTCAGAACACTGAAGCTTTCTTT.

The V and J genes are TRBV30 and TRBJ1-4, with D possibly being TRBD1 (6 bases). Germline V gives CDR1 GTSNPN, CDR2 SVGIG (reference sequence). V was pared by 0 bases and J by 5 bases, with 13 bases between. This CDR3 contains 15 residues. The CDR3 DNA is TGTGCCTGGAGTGTAGGGACATCGGCGAATGAAAAACTGTTTTTT. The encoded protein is CAWSVGTSANEKLFF.

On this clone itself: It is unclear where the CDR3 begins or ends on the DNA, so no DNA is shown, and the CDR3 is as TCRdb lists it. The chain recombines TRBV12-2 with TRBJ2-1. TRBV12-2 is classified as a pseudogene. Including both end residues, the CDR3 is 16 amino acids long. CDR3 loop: CASRFALGISYNEQFF.

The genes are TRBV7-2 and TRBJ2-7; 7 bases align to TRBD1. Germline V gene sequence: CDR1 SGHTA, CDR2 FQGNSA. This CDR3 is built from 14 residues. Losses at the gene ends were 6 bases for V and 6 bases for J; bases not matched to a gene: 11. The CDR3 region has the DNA TGTGCCAGCAGGACCCGACAGGGTCCGGGCGAGCAGTACTTC. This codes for CASRTRQGPGEQYF.